A single sample is the source of the 28 T cell receptor beta chains below, sequenced in a study of low-dose radiotherapy and immunotherapy resistance in tumors. Time point given: after trial treatment. The treatment is: LDRT plus nivolumab, ipilimumab, low-dose cyclophosphamide and aspirin (RACIN trial). Primers used for first-strand cDNA, a TRAV- and TRBV-specific set, covered both alpha and beta chains. TCRs underwent 20 PCR cycles of amplification with a constant-region primer and V-primer adapter. TCRdb redid the calling of the reads with MiXCR, one entry per CDR3 protein. The repertoire holds roughly 56,000 distinct CDR3 sequences, with 20% to 25% as singletons. The sample was PBMCs, taken after low-dose radiotherapy plus immunotherapy. These receptors all stem from a male donor with prostate cancer.

The chain couples TRBV2 to TRBJ1-2; tentatively, D is TRBD1 (6 bases). There are 14 residues in the CDR3. V was pared by 8 bases and J by 4 bases, with 17 bases between. The V gene's germline CDR1 is SNHLY and CDR2 FYNNEI. CDR3 nucleotide sequence: TGTGCCAGCCTTAGGGGGGATATCGGCTATGGCTACACCTTC. Amino acids: CASLRGDIGYGYTF.

The V gene is TRBV10-3, the J gene TRBJ2-5, with no clear D. CDR1 is ENHRY and CDR2 is SYGVKD in the germline V gene. The CDR3 is made up of 13 amino acids. Trimming left V 10 bases short and J 2 bases short, with 14 bases between. The CDR3 coding sequence is TGTGCCACCGCTACGGGTTTACAAGAGACCCAGTACTTC. Its translation: CATATGLQETQYF.

This clonotype was detected ten times or more. Germline is not matched at one junction end, which may reflect a read error. CDR3 residues: CSVEDPGGDLTRRDF. The DNA for the CDR3 is TGCAGCGTTGAAGATCCAGGTGGGGACTTGACACGCAGGGATTTT. The genes are TRBV29-1 and TRBJ2-3; D perhaps matches TRBD2 (6 bases). This CDR3 is 15 amino acids long. Germline V gene lookup returns CDR1 SQVTM and CDR2 ANQGSEA.

The sample holds many counts of this clonotype. This chain joins TRBV27 and TRBJ2-1; 7 positions agree with TRBD2. V shed 3 bases and J 6 bases; nucleotides not matched to a gene: 5. Per germline, CDR1 MNHEY and CDR2 SMNVEV (reference sequence). CDR3 length: 14 residues. The CDR3 DNA is TGTGCCAGCAGTTTTAGCGGGCCCACCAATGAGCAGTTCTTC. This translates into CASSFSGPTNEQFF.

This clonotype has more than one count but fewer than ten. A single base separates this from a much larger clone, so it may be a read error. V usage is TRBV6-2 or TRBV6-3 and J usage is TRBJ2-5, with TRBD2 as a possible D gene (6 bases). The germline CDR1 and CDR2 sequences are MNHEY and SVGEGT. Trimming removed 8 bases at V and 1 base at J, with 14 bases between. The CDR3 runs 14 residues. CDR3 amino acids: CASRSGTPQETQYF. For the CDR3, the DNA is TGTGCCAGCCGCTCCGGGACTCCCCAAGAGACCCAGTACTTC.

The table lists this clonotype with many counts. This chain uses TRBV25-1 with TRBJ1-5; tentative D call: TRBD1 (5 bases). With 8 bases removed from V and 2 bases from J, the gap between germline ends came to 22 bases. The CDR3 is 17 residues long. Germline V lookup: CDR1 MGHDK, CDR2 SYGVNS. CDR3 region: CASSGKTGRGGNQPQHF. CDR3 in DNA: TGTGCCAGCTCAGGGAAGACGGGGCGAGGGGGCAATCAGCCCCAGCATTTT.

In its sample, this clonotype was seen many times. This chain uses TRBV18 with TRBJ2-1; no firm D call. V was pared by 3 bases and J by 6 bases, with 18 bases between. Per the germline V gene, CDR1 is KGHSH and CDR2 is LQKENI. This CDR3 contains 16 residues. The CDR3 sequence: CASSPQTSGPINEQFF. The CDR3 DNA follows: TGTGCCAGCTCACCCCAGACTTCCGGACCAATCAATGAGCAGTTCTTC.

This chain connects TRBV12-3 or TRBV12-4 to TRBJ2-3; the D gene could be TRBD1 or TRBD2 (5 bases each). V lost 5 bases and J 4 bases, leaving 13 bases between the germline ends. The CDR3 has 14 residues. The CDR3 spells CASSTREQADTQYF. The CDR3 DNA sequence: TGTGCCAGCAGTACCAGGGAGCAGGCAGATACGCAGTATTTT.

This clonotype was detected many times. This rearrangement joins TRBV7-6 to TRBJ2-7; D remains unclear. V was shortened by 4 bases and J by 5 bases, with 9 bases between the two germline ends. This CDR3 region has 12 residues. Germline V gene lookup returns CDR1 SGHVS and CDR2 FNYEAQ. CDR3 nucleotides: TGTGCCAGCAGCTCCCGGGCCCACGAGCAGTACTTC. Amino acid sequence: CASSSRAHEQYF.

This clonotype was seen at least ten times. The chain recombines TRBV18 with TRBJ1-1; no definite D call. Per the germline V gene, CDR1 is KGHSH and CDR2 is LQKENI. The V and J ends lost 2 bases and 5 bases respectively, with 12 bases between them. The CDR3 is made up of 14 amino acids. CDR3 nucleotides: TGTGCCAGCTCACCAAGTGTTTCGCTGACTGAAGCTTTCTTT. It specifies CASSPSVSLTEAFF.

This sequence joins TRBV30 and TRBJ1-1; D unresolved. CDR1 is GTSNPN, CDR2 SVGIG, per germline (reference sequence). The length of the CDR3 is 12 residues. V was clipped by 2 bases and J by 2 bases, with 6 bases between them. Here the CDR3 DNA reads TGTGCCTGGAGTCTAAGAAACACTGAAGCTTTCTTT. As protein: CAWSLRNTEAFF. Full variable domain (missing parts from reference TRBV30 and TRBJ1-1): SQTIHQWPATLVQPVGSPLSLECTVEGTSNPNLYWYRQAAGRGLQLLFYSVGIGQISSEVPQNLSASRPQDRQFILSSKKLLLSDSGFYLCAWSLRNTEAFFGQGTRLTVV.

This clonotype is a singleton in its sample. This likely stems from a read error, as it lies one base from a far larger clone. The V call is TRBV6-1, the J call TRBJ2-1; 7 nucleotides match TRBD1. The germline V gene encodes CDR1 MNHNS and CDR2 SASEGT. This CDR3 is built from 14 residues. J gave up 10 bases and V 7 bases, and 13 bases lay outside the gene matches. The CDR3 here is CASKYGDSSYEQFF. The CDR3 DNA is TGTGCCAGCAAATATGGGGACAGCTCCTACGAGCAGTTCTTC.

This clonotype was counted at least ten times. V and J are TRBV7-2 and TRBJ2-1; 9 bases line up with TRBD2. Losses at the gene ends were 2 bases for V and 4 bases for J; bases not matched to a gene: 12. The CDR3 consists of 18 residues. Looked up from germline, CDR1 is SGHTA and CDR2 is FQGNSA. The CDR3 nucleotides read TGTGCCAGCAGCTTATTCAAAGCGGGGGGCGCTTGGTACAATGAGCAGTTCTTC. It encodes CASSLFKAGGAWYNEQFF.

About this clonotype: A far larger clone is just one base off, so this is likely a read error. V and J are TRBV5-4 and TRBJ1-2; D uncertain. The germline V gene has CDR1 SGHNT and CDR2 YYREEE (reference sequence). The V end lost 4 bases, the J end lost 4 bases, and 11 bases lay between the germline ends. The CDR3 has 13 residues. The CDR3 DNA is TGTGCCAGCAGCCACGGGAGGGCCTATGGCTACACCTTC. It encodes CASSHGRAYGYTF.

This clonotype was counted at least ten times. V and J are TRBV4-1 and TRBJ2-7, with D possibly being TRBD1 or TRBD2 (5 bases each). Germline V CDR1 and CDR2: MGHRA, YSYEKL. This CDR3 has 13 residues. V gave up 4 bases and J gave up 3 bases, with 10 bases separating them. The CDR3 here is CASSPGPIYEQYF. In nucleotides, the CDR3 is TGCGCCAGCAGCCCGGGACCGATCTACGAGCAGTACTTC.

The rearrangement joins TRBV23-1 to TRBJ1-5; D is ambiguous. TRBV23-1 carries the ORF label, with uncertain function. V dropped 3 bases and J dropped 6 bases, with 18 bases sitting between them. This CDR3 comprises 16 residues. The CDR3 region has the DNA TGCGCCAGCAGTCAGCATCCCGACCGTGGTGTTCAGCCCCAGCATTTT. Its translation: CASSQHPDRGVQPQHF.

This chain joins TRBV7-9 and TRBJ1-5, with 7 nucleotides matching TRBD1. There are 15 residues in the CDR3. After removal of 5 bases from V and 0 bases from J, the junction contained 4 bases not matched to a gene. The germline V gene encodes CDR1 SEHNR and CDR2 FQNEAQ (reference sequence). CDR3 DNA: TGTGCCAGCAGCCCTCAGGGGGATAGCAATCAGCCCCAGCATTTT. Amino acid sequence: CASSPQGDSNQPQHF.

The sample holds many counts of this clonotype. This sequence joins TRBV23-1 and TRBJ2-3; 14 positions agree with TRBD2. TRBV23-1 is given ORF status, its function remaining uncertain. Unmatched junction bases numbered 2, after V lost 8 bases and J lost 4 bases. This CDR3 is 14 amino acids long. The CDR3 region is CASGGLAGADTQYF. In DNA form, the CDR3 reads TGCGCCAGCGGGGGACTAGCGGGAGCAGATACGCAGTATTTT.

This clonotype was detected only a few times. The chain couples TRBV7-9 to TRBJ2-7, with a weak D call TRBD1 (5 bases). The germline CDR1 and CDR2 sequences are SEHNR and FQNEAQ (reference sequence). The germline V and J ends were trimmed by 4 bases and 3 bases, with 19 bases remaining between them. The CDR3 length is 16 residues. The CDR3 DNA follows: TGTGCCAGCAGCTCGACAAAGTTGGGGCCGGGCTACGAGCAGTACTTC. Residues: CASSSTKLGPGYEQYF. Based on the CDR3 plus reference TRBV7-9 and TRBJ2-7, the full variable domain is DTGVSQNPRHKITKRGQNVTFRCDPISEHNRLYWYRQTLGQGPEFLTYFQNEAQLEKSRLLSDRFSAERPKGSFSTLEIQRTEQGDSAMYLCASSSTKLGPGYEQYFGPGTRLTVT.

V and J are TRBV7-8 and TRBJ2-1, with 11 bases matching TRBD1. CDR3 length: 19 residues. J gave up 6 bases and V 4 bases, and 17 bases lay outside the gene matches. The germline V gene encodes CDR1 SGHVS and CDR2 FQNEAQ. In DNA form, the CDR3 reads TGTGCCAGCAGCTCAACTCGGACAGGGGGCAGCGGTAGCGGCAATGAGCAGTTCTTC. Encoded protein: CASSSTRTGGSGSGNEQFF.

Many counts were recorded for this clonotype. The genes are TRBV7-2 and TRBJ2-7; 11 bases are a match to TRBD2. Germline V lookup: CDR1 SGHTA, CDR2 FQGNSA. The CDR3 length is 17 residues. J was trimmed by 7 bases and V by 1 base; bases with no gene match: 12. The DNA of the CDR3 is TGTGCCAGCAGCTTAGTAGGGAGTAGCGGGGGGGCTGATGAGCAGTACTTC. Translating it yields CASSLVGSSGGADEQYF.

This clonotype showed up many times. The chain uses TRBV7-9 and TRBJ2-3; no clear D gene. The CDR3 contains 12 residues. V lost 5 bases and J 0 bases, leaving 3 bases between the germline ends. The germline CDR1 and CDR2 sequences are SEHNR and FQNEAQ (reference sequence). This chain's CDR3 is CASSKSTDTQYF. The CDR3 region has the DNA TGTGCCAGCAGCAAAAGCACAGATACGCAGTATTTT.

This clonotype came up many times. The chain recombines TRBV7-2 with TRBJ2-5; D might be TRBD2 (5 bases). This CDR3 region has 16 residues. CDR1 is SGHTA, CDR2 FQGNSA, per germline. Trimming took off 3 bases at V and 4 bases at J, with 18 bases between the two ends. Here the CDR3 reads CASSLELGSVGETQYF. CDR3 bases: TGTGCCAGCAGCTTGGAACTAGGGTCTGTGGGAGAGACCCAGTACTTC.

The chain recombines TRBV5-1 with TRBJ2-1, with 11 bases that match TRBD1. Germline V gives CDR1 SGHRS, CDR2 YFSETQ. The CDR3 runs 17 residues. The J segment lost 3 bases and the V segment lost 4 bases, leaving 9 bases of the junction unmatched. The CDR3 is CASSPNYGTGGYNEQFF. The CDR3 DNA sequence: TGCGCCAGCAGCCCGAACTACGGGACAGGGGGCTACAATGAGCAGTTCTTC.

This chain uses TRBV5-5 with TRBJ2-3; a possible D gene is TRBD2 (6 bases). The V gene lost 0 bases and the J gene lost 0 bases, with 11 bases spanning the gap. CDR1 is SGHKS and CDR2 is YYEKEE in the germline V gene (reference sequence). The length of the CDR3 is 16 residues. As DNA, the CDR3 is TGTGCCAGCAGCTTGGCGGCAGGGACTAGCACAGATACGCAGTATTTT. It specifies CASSLAAGTSTDTQYF.

This clonotype was observed many times. V is TRBV7-2 and J is TRBJ2-5; D is possibly TRBD1 or TRBD2 (5 bases each). Looked up from germline, CDR1 is SGHTA and CDR2 is FQGNSA. With 5 bases removed from V and 1 base from J, the gap between germline ends came to 11 bases. CDR3 size: 14 residues. CDR3 in DNA: TGTGCCAGCAGCAGACCGGGGCCCCAAGAGACCCAGTACTTC. This translates into CASSRPGPQETQYF.

This clonotype was seen repeatedly, ten times or more. The rearrangement links TRBV5-1 to TRBJ2-7; TRBD2 aligns across 8 bases. The CDR3 covers 16 residues. Germline V gives CDR1 SGHRS, CDR2 YFSETQ. The V gene end was trimmed by 2 bases and the J gene end by 3 bases; junction bases not matched to a gene: 10. CDR3 in amino acids: CASSFSGSAGGYEQYF. The CDR3 coding sequence is TGCGCCAGCAGCTTTTCAGGGTCCGCGGGAGGCTACGAGCAGTACTTC.

This clonotype was observed a few times. The rearrangement links TRBV7-3 to TRBJ2-1; D perhaps matches TRBD1 (6 bases). V lost 3 bases to trimming and J lost 6 bases, with 15 bases between them. The CDR3 has 15 residues. Germline V gene lookup returns CDR1 SGHTA and CDR2 FQGTGA. The CDR3 DNA is TGTGCCAGCAGCTTGGGGACCGGGACACTCAATGAGCAGTTCTTC. As protein: CASSLGTGTLNEQFF.